A selection of T cell receptor beta chains follows, all from one sample in a study of cytomegalovirus exposure and HLA in healthy donors. Data came from immunoSEQ multiplex PCR; TCRdb stores just in-frame clones and leaves some out. The table records under 200,000 clones, around 79% of them present only once. The sample comprised PBMCs. Receptors were obtained from a woman in her thirties or forties in good health and CMV-seronegative. Both conserved end residues are part of each CDR3. D genes are given only for firm matches. Only part of the rows carry a size: once, few, many, or a class if the clone is expanded.

v_call,d_call,j_call,clone_size,cdr3_aa,cdr3_nt
TRBV19,.,TRBJ2-7,.,CASSANRESEQYF,TGTGCCAGTAGTGCCAACAGGGAGTCCGAGCAGTACTTC
TRBV5-1,TRBD2,TRBJ2-1,.,CASSSGTSGRNEQFF,TGCGCCAGCAGCTCCGGGACTAGCGGGAGGAATGAGCAGTTCTTC
TRBV5-1,.,TRBJ1-6,.,CASSFDDRDSPLHF,TGCGCCAGCAGCTTCGACGACAGAGATTCACCCCTCCACTTT
TRBV5-1,.,TRBJ1-2,.,CASSQAGIPANYGYTF,TGCGCCAGCAGCCAGGCGGGCATACCAGCTAACTATGGCTACACCTTC
TRBV10-1,.,TRBJ2-5,.,CASSRLGSQETQYF,TGCGCCAGCAGTCGGCTAGGAAGTCAAGAGACCCAGTACTTC
TRBV27,TRBD2,TRBJ2-3,.,CASRDRGLATDTQYF,TGTGCCAGCAGGGACCGAGGACTAGCGACAGATACGCAGTATTTT
TRBV18,.,TRBJ2-2,once,CASSPPGRGTGELFF,TGTGCCAGCTCACCTCCCGGTCGTGGCACCGGGGAGCTGTTTTTT
TRBV6-1,TRBD2,TRBJ2-5,.,CASSEAPPGGRGYQETQYF,TGTGCCAGCAGTGAAGCGCCCCCAGGAGGGCGGGGGTACCAAGAGACCCAGTACTTC
TRBV30,.,TRBJ1-1,.,CAWSRGLNTEAFF,TGTGCCTGGAGTAGAGGCTTGAACACTGAAGCTTTCTTT
TRBV27,.,TRBJ2-3,.,CASTPGDTDTQYF,TGTGCCAGCACCCCGGGGGACACAGATACGCAGTATTTT
TRBV6-4,TRBD2,TRBJ2-7,.,CASSDPRTSDYYEQYF,TGTGCCAGCAGTGACCCACGGACTAGCGATTACTACGAGCAGTACTTC
TRBV7-6,.,TRBJ2-2,.,CASSRMDNLEELFF,TGTGCCAGCAGCCGTATGGACAATCTGGAGGAGCTGTTTTTT
TRBV27,TRBD1,TRBJ2-3,.,CASRLRQGTTDTQYF,TGTGCCAGCAGACTCAGACAGGGGACGACAGATACGCAGTATTTT
TRBV25-1,.,TRBJ2-3,.,CASSIFGKAVTDTQYF,TGTGCCAGCAGTATCTTTGGCAAGGCGGTCACAGATACGCAGTATTTT
TRBV7-2,TRBD1,TRBJ2-7,few,CASSSDRGLYEQYF,TGTGCCAGCAGCTCGGACAGGGGATTATACGAGCAGTACTTC
TRBV25-1,TRBD1,TRBJ1-1,.,CASRETGGQTEAFF,TGTGCCAGCAGGGAAACAGGGGGCCAAACTGAAGCTTTCTTT
TRBV5-1,.,TRBJ1-2,few,CASSFAGGDGYTF,TGCGCCAGCAGCTTCGCAGGAGGGGATGGCTACACCTTC
TRBV27,TRBD1,TRBJ2-6,.,CASSLEGAVGANVLTF,TGTGCCAGCAGTTTAGAGGGGGCGGTTGGGGCCAACGTCCTGACTTTC
TRBV6-1,.,TRBJ2-7,few,CASSEKRGSVGEQYF,TGTGCCAGCAGTGAAAAGCGAGGGTCTGTTGGCGAGCAGTACTTC
TRBV7-9,TRBD2,TRBJ2-5,.,CASSRERELETQYF,TGTGCCAGCAGCCGGGAGCGGGAGCTAGAGACCCAGTACTTC
TRBV5-4,TRBD2,TRBJ2-7,.,CASTSRVAGRYEQYF,TGTGCCAGCACCTCGAGGGTAGCGGGAAGGTACGAGCAGTACTTC
TRBV4-2,.,TRBJ1-2,once,CASSQEGLQPTRVYGYTF,TGTGCCAGCAGCCAAGAGGGACTACAACCTACAAGAGTCTATGGCTACACCTTC
TRBV5-1,.,TRBJ2-1,.,CASSLISFSYNEQFF,TGCGCCAGCAGCCTGATCTCCTTCAGCTACAATGAGCAGTTCTTC
TRBV4-1,.,TRBJ1-6,.,CASSQERLSPLHF,TGCGCCAGCAGCCAGGAAAGACTATCACCCCTCCACTTT
TRBV18,.,TRBJ1-1,.,CASSAWEVTEAFF,TGTGCCAGCTCCGCATGGGAGGTGACTGAAGCTTTCTTT
TRBV5-1,.,TRBJ2-2,.,CASSDARQANTGELFF,TGCGCCAGCAGCGACGCCCGACAGGCAAACACCGGGGAGCTGTTTTTT
TRBV28,TRBD1,TRBJ2-7,once,CASSLLGQGGAHEQYF,TGTGCCAGCAGTTTATTGGGACAGGGTGGAGCGCACGAGCAGTACTTC
TRBV13,TRBD2,TRBJ2-1,once,CASSSGLAGGNEQFF,TGTGCCAGCAGCTCCGGACTAGCGGGGGGCAATGAGCAGTTCTTC
TRBV27,TRBD1,TRBJ2-2,.,CASTMRGTGNTGELFF,TGTGCCAGCACAATGAGAGGGACAGGGAACACCGGGGAGCTGTTTTTT
TRBV9,TRBD1,TRBJ2-2,.,CASSVGGTGATGELFF,TGTGCCAGCAGCGTAGGGGGGACAGGGGCCACCGGGGAGCTGTTTTTT
TRBV7-2,TRBD1,TRBJ1-2,.,CASSFGQGDYGYTF,TGTGCCAGCAGCTTCGGACAGGGGGACTATGGCTACACCTTC
TRBV28,.,TRBJ1-2,.,CASSLPQGGYGYTF,TGTGCCAGCAGTTTGCCCCAGGGCGGCTATGGCTACACCTTC
TRBV6-4,TRBD2,TRBJ2-3,.,CASSDSSGGADTQYF,TGTGCCAGCAGTGACTCTAGCGGGGGGGCAGATACGCAGTATTTT
TRBV18,.,TRBJ2-1,.,CASSPSNNLNNEQFF,TGTGCCAGCTCACCCTCCAACAATTTGAACAATGAGCAGTTCTTC
TRBV19,TRBD1,TRBJ2-1,few,CASSVQGASYNEQFF,TGTGCCAGTAGTGTTCAGGGGGCCTCCTACAATGAGCAGTTCTTC